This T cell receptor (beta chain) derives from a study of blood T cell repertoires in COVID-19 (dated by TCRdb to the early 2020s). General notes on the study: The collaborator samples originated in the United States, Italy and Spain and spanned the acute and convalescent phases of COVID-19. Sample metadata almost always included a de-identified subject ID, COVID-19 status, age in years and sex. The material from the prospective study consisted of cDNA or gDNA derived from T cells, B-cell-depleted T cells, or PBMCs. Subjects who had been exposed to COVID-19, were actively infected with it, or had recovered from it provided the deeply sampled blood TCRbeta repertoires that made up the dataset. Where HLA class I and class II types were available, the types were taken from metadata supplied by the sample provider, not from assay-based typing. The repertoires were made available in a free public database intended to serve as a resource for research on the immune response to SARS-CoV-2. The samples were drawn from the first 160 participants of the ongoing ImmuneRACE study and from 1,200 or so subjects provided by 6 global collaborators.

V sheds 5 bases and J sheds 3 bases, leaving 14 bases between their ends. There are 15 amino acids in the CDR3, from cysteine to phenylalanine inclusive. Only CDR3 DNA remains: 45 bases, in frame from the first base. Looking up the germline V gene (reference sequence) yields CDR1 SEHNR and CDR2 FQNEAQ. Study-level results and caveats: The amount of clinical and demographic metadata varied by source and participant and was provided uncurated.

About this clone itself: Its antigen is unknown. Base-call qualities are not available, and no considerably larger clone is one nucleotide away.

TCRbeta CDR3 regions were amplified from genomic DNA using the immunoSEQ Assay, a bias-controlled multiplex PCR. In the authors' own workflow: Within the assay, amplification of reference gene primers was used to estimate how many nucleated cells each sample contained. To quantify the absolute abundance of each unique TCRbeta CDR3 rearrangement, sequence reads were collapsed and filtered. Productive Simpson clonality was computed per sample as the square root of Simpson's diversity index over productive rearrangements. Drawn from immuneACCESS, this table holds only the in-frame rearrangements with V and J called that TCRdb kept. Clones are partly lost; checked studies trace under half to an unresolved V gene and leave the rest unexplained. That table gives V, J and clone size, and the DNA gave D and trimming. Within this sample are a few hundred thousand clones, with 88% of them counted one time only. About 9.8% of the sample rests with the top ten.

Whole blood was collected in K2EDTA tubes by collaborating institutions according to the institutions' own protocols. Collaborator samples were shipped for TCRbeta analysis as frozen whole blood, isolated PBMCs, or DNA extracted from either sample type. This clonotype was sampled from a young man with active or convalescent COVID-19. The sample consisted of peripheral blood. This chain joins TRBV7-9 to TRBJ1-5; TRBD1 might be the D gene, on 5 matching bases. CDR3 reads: CASSTTGGNNQPQHF. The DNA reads TGTGCCAGCAGCACCACGGGGGGAAACAATCAGCCCCAGCATTTT.